A selection of T cell receptor beta chains follows, all from one sample in a study of hypomethylating agent response in myelodysplastic syndrome. The assay was immunoSEQ multiplex PCR, and TCRdb's table has in-frame clones only and misses some. The sample includes 2,500 to 3,500 clones, over 75% of them seen just once. Sample: bone marrow, taken before or after starting hypomethylating agent treatment for myelodysplastic syndrome (not recorded which). These TCRs come from a human donor with myelodysplastic syndrome. CDR3s include the opening cysteine and the closing phenylalanine or tryptophan. The order of the fields is V gene, clone size, J gene, D gene, CDR3 DNA, CDR3 protein. D genes are given only for firm matches. Clone size is stated in some rows and not others, as once, few, many or a class when expanded.

TRBV20-1	-	TRBJ1-2	-	TGCAGTGCCGGGGTAGCGGCGGGCTACACCTTC	CSAGVAAGYTF
TRBV10-3	-	TRBJ2-7	-	TGTGCCATCAGTGGGGGGACGGACAGCTCCTACGAGCAGTACTTC	CAISGGTDSSYEQYF
TRBV11-1	-	TRBJ2-1	TRBD1	TGTGCCAGCAGCGGCGGGACAGGGGACTACAATGAGCAGTTCTTC	CASSGGTGDYNEQFF
TRBV30	-	TRBJ2-1	-	TGTGCCTGGAGTGCTTGGGGCGAGGGGCTGGGCGATGAGCAGTTCTTC	CAWSAWGEGLGDEQFF
TRBV27	-	TRBJ2-3	TRBD2	TGTGCCAGCAGGGCGGGGGCAGATACGCAGTATTTT	CASRAGADTQYF
TRBV28	few	TRBJ2-7	-	TGTGCCAGCAGTTTATCACAGTCCTACGAGCAGTACTTC	CASSLSQSYEQYF
TRBV7-9	-	TRBJ2-7	-	TGTGCCAGCAGCAGGGCCTACGAGCAGTACTTC	CASSRAYEQYF
TRBV7-9	-	TRBJ2-7	-	TGTGCCAGCAGCTCGAACTACGAGCAGTACTTC	CASSSNYEQYF
TRBV10-3	-	TRBJ2-7	TRBD1	TGTGCCATCGGGACAGGGCGGTACGAGCAGTACTTC	CAIGTGRYEQYF
TRBV19	-	TRBJ1-1	-	TGTGCCAGTAGTATATCCCCAGCCTACGGGGAAGCTTTCTTT	CASSISPAYGEAFF
TRBV6-6	once	TRBJ1-2	TRBD1	TGTGCCAGCAGTTCGGGGACAGGGAAGGCTAACTATGGCTACACCTTC	CASSSGTGKANYGYTF
TRBV7-9	-	TRBJ1-2	-	TGTGCCAGCAGCTTAGATGGGGGTAACTATGGCTACACCTTC	CASSLDGGNYGYTF
TRBV28	-	TRBJ1-3	-	TGTGCCAGCAATTCGGCGTACCCTGGAAACACCATATATTTT	CASNSAYPGNTIYF
TRBV2	once	TRBJ1-5	-	TGTGCCAGCAGTGAAAAGGGCAGCAATCAGCCCCAGCATTTT	CASSEKGSNQPQHF